Listed here are 24 T cell receptor beta chains from one sample, sequenced in a study of tumor-infiltrating lymphocytes in primary liver carcinoma. Synthesis of TCR beta cDNA was carried out from approximately 0.55 ug total RNA with a constant-region primer. Generation of the TCR beta libraries relied on three nested multiplex PCR rounds using slightly modified ARM-PCR. Rounds one and two of PCR, each of 9 to 11 cycles, were primed with TRBV1-TRBV30 forward primers and a C-beta reverse primer. TCRdb passed the multiplex PCR reads through MiXCR, listing each CDR3 protein once. This table holds 150,000 to 200,000 distinct CDR3 sequences, about 65% found once. The blood RNA (from unsorted whole blood) was obtained, and germline DNA was also extracted. The sample consisted of peripheral blood. These receptors came from a woman aged 55-70 years with primary liver carcinoma and hepatitis B virus infection.

This chain joins TRBV6-2 or TRBV6-3 and TRBJ2-2; D may be TRBD1 (6 bases). The CDR3 sequence is 15 residues long. Trimming removed 10 bases at V and 1 base at J, with 16 bases between. Germline-derived CDR1 and CDR2 are MNHEY and SVGEGT. The CDR3 DNA reads as TGTGCCACGAAGGCAGGGGCCCTGAACACCGGGGAGCTGTTTTTT. Its translation is CATKAGALNTGELFF.

This clonotype occurred a few times. One junction end disagrees with the germline gene, perhaps due to a read error. The V call is TRBV4-1, the J call TRBJ2-1, with D perhaps matching TRBD2 (6 bases). This CDR3 comprises 10 residues. Germline V lookup: CDR1 MGHRA, CDR2 YSYEKL. CDR3 nucleotides: TGCGCCAACAGCGCGGGACAGCAGTTCTTC. It encodes CANSAGQQFF.

With respect to this clonotype: This CDR3 is missing its conserved last phenylalanine or tryptophan, likely due to a read error. The chain is built from TRBV2 and TRBJ2-1; D is unresolved. From germline, CDR1 is SNHLY and CDR2 FYNNEI. The germline V and J ends were trimmed by 4 bases and 5 bases, with 9 bases remaining between them. The CDR3 totals 13 residues. In DNA, the CDR3 is TGTGCCAGCAGTGGGGAAATCCACAATGAGCAGTTCCTC. Protein sequence: CASSGEIHNEQFL.

This clonotype was counted a few times. The gene calls are TRBV30 and TRBJ1-2; 9 nucleotides match TRBD1. Trimming cost V 8 bases and J 4 bases; bases outside gene matches: 14. The CDR3 has 15 amino acids. Looked up from germline, CDR1 is GTSNPN and CDR2 is SVGIG (reference sequence). The CDR3: CALKYTGGSGYGYTF. The DNA for the CDR3 is TGTGCCCTAAAATACACAGGGGGCTCAGGCTATGGCTACACCTTC.

This clonotype was seen a handful of times. Here the CDR3 DNA reads TGTGCCAGCAGCATGCGACTAGCGGGTGGTGCGGATGAGCAGTTCTTC. Its translation: CASSMRLAGGADEQFF. The rearrangement links TRBV5-4 to TRBJ2-1, with 10 bases lining up with TRBD2. V was clipped by 4 bases and J by 8 bases; unmatched bases: 12. The CDR3 is 16 amino acids. CDR1 is SGHNT and CDR2 is YYREEE in the germline V gene (reference sequence).

As to this clonotype: A much larger clone lies one base from this, so it may be a read error. Likely a read error: the CDR3 ends without its conserved phenylalanine or tryptophan. This sequence joins TRBV6-6 and TRBJ1-2; D is possibly TRBD1 (6 bases). The CDR3 has 15 amino acids. V lost 0 bases and J 5 bases, leaving 13 bases between the germline ends. Per the germline V gene, CDR1 is MNHNY and CDR2 is SVGAGI (reference sequence). CDR3 amino acids: CASSYSGGQGYGYTS. CDR3 nucleotides: TGTGCCAGCAGTTACTCCGGAGGGCAGGGGTATGGCTACACCTCC.

In the case of this clonotype: A much larger clone sits a single nucleotide away, making a read error possible. CDR3 protein: CASLQQGAYERYF. For the CDR3, the DNA is TGTGCCAGCCTCCAACAGGGGGCCTACGAGCGGTACTTC. This chain links TRBV6-2 or TRBV6-3 with TRBJ2-7; 9 bases fit TRBD1. Germline V CDR1 and CDR2: MNHEY, SVGEGT. The CDR3 sequence is 13 residues long.

As to this clonotype: A read error may explain this, as a much larger clone is one base away. CDR3 coding DNA: TGTGCCATCAGTGAGTCAACTACCCGGGATTCCCTCATGGAGCAGTATTTT. The encoded protein is CAISESTTRDSLMEQYF. The chain links TRBV10-3 to TRBJ2-3; a possible D gene is TRBD2 (5 bases). The CDR3 has 17 amino acids. Germline assignment: CDR1 ENHRY and CDR2 SYGVKD. The V end was cut by 0 bases, the J end by 11 bases, with 24 bases between.

About this clonotype: No conserved phenylalanine or tryptophan ends this CDR3, so it is likely a read error. The chain combines TRBV6-1 with TRBJ1-1; no clear D gene. Germline CDR1 is MNHNS and CDR2 is SASEGT. The CDR3 spans 15 residues. Trimming shortened V by 2 bases and J by 4 bases, and 14 bases separated the two germline ends. CDR3 bases: TGTGCCAGCAGTGAAAGGCGTCAACCCCTCACTGAAGCTTTCATT. Its protein is CASSERRQPLTEAFI.

With respect to this clonotype: A read error is possible here, since a much larger clone lies one base away. V is TRBV6-5 and J is TRBJ2-1, with D tentatively TRBD1 (6 bases). Germline V gene data show CDR1 as MNHEY and CDR2 as SVGAGI. V was trimmed by 6 bases and J by 0 bases, leaving 15 bases between them. The CDR3 runs to 16 residues. The CDR3 spells CASRTRGASSYNEQFF. The DNA of the CDR3 is TGTGCCAGCAGGACCAGGGGTGCTAGCTCCTACAATGAGCAGTTCTTC.

About this clonotype itself: This CDR3 is missing its conserved last phenylalanine or tryptophan, likely due to a read error. The chain recombines TRBV4-2 with TRBJ1-5; tentatively, D is TRBD1 (6 bases). Germline values: CDR1 LGHNA, CDR2 YNFKEQ. V lost 3 bases and J lost 6, with 21 bases in between. The CDR3 extends over 17 amino acids. CDR3 DNA: TGTGCCAGCAGCCATGATGGGGGGCAGGGAGATAGTCAGCCCCAGCATTAT. Translated: CASSHDGGQGDSQPQHY.

V and J are TRBV5-6 and TRBJ1-2; weak D call: TRBD1 (5 bases). This CDR3 is built from 15 residues. Germline lookup yields CDR1 SGHDT and CDR2 YYEEEE. V lost 0 bases and J lost 8, with 17 bases in between. The CDR3 spells CASSLVGGSPDGYTF. CDR3 nucleotides: TGTGCCAGCAGCTTGGTCGGGGGGTCTCCGGACGGCTACACCTTC.

Of note for this clonotype: A read error may explain this, as a much larger clone is one base away. The rearrangement uses TRBV29-1 and TRBJ1-2; weak D call: TRBD1 (5 bases). The V end lost 3 bases, the J end lost 6 bases, and 17 bases lay between the germline ends. CDR1 is SQVTM, CDR2 ANQGSEA, per germline. The CDR3 spans 14 residues. CDR3 region: CSVEIFGALNGYTF. CDR3 nucleotides: TGCAGCGTTGAGATCTTTGGGGCCCTCAATGGCTACACCTTC. The full variable domain, completed using reference TRBV29-1 and TRBJ1-2, is SAVISQKPSRDICQRGTSLTIQCQVDSQVTMMFWYRQQPGQSLTLIATANQGSEATYESGFVIDKFPISRPNLTFSTLTVSNMSPEDSSIYLCSVEIFGALNGYTFGSGTRLTVV.

A note on this clonotype: A read error may account for a junction end that differs from germline. The rearrangement joins TRBV11-3 to TRBJ2-3, with TRBD2 identical over 12 bases. This CDR3 has 19 residues. Germline CDR1 SGHNT, CDR2 YENEEA. The CDR3 protein is CASSFINSGLAGPTDTLYF. CDR3 coding DNA: TGTGCCAGCAGCTTCATCAACTCCGGACTAGCGGGGCCCACAGATACGCTGTACTTT.

In the case of this clonotype: A much larger clone lies a single base off, so this may be a read error. The gene calls are TRBV6-5 and TRBJ2-1, with TRBD2 as a possible D gene (7 bases). CDR1 is MNHEY and CDR2 is SVGAGI in the germline V gene. CDR3 length: 14 amino acids. Trimming left V 9 bases short and J 1 base short, with 13 bases between. In DNA, the CDR3 is TGTGCCAGTCGAGGGGGGGTGTCCTACAATGAGCAGTTCTTC. Its translation is CASRGGVSYNEQFF.

Turning to this clonotype: Since no conserved phenylalanine or tryptophan closes the CDR3, a read error is the likely cause. V gene TRBV11-3 combines with J gene TRBJ1-1, with D possibly TRBD1 on 5 matching bases. The CDR3 runs to 13 residues. The V and J ends lost 6 bases and 1 base respectively, with 9 bases between them. Germline CDR1 is SGHNT and CDR2 is YENEEA. This chain's CDR3 is CASSLQGNTEAFL. The CDR3 bases are TGTGCCAGCAGTTTGCAGGGGAACACTGAAGCTTTCCTT.

This clonotype ranks as medium-sized (0.01 to 0.1%). The chain links TRBV11-2 to TRBJ2-4, with 14 bases that match TRBD2. The V and J ends lost 5 bases and 6 bases, in that order; junction bases with no gene match: 3. The CDR3 is 15 residues long. In germline, CDR1 is SGHAT, CDR2 FQNNGV. The CDR3: CASSHGTSGGNIQYF. CDR3 bases: TGTGCCAGCAGCCACGGGACTAGCGGGGGAAACATTCAGTACTTC.

By sample fraction, this clonotype is medium-sized. CDR3 nucleotide sequence: TGTGCCAGCAGCTTGCGGCTAGCGGAAGAGACCCAGTACTTC. This gives the protein CASSLRLAEETQYF. V usage is TRBV11-1 and J usage is TRBJ2-5, with 7 positions matching TRBD2. Trimming removed 3 bases from V and 3 bases from J; junction bases left unmatched: 4. The V gene's germline CDR1 is SGHAT and CDR2 FQDESV (reference sequence). The CDR3 runs to 14 residues. Full variable domain (outside the CDR3, taken from reference TRBV11-1 and TRBJ2-5): EAEVAQSPRYKITEKSQAVAFWCDPISGHATLYWYRQILGQGPELLVQFQDESVVDDSQLPKDRFSAERLKGVDSTLKIQPAELGDSAMYLCASSLRLAEETQYFGPGTRLLVL.

Regarding this clonotype: A much bigger clone sits one base away, suggesting this may be a read error. The chain is built from TRBV14 and TRBJ2-5; D unclear. The CDR3 is 16 residues long. V was trimmed by 1 base and J by 5 bases, leaving 17 bases between them. CDR1 SGHDN and CDR2 FVKESK come from the germline V gene. The CDR3 DNA is TGTGCCAGCAGCCAAGGCGTGACGGAAGGCGACGAGACCCAGTACTTC. As protein: CASSQGVTEGDETQYF.

Notes on this clonotype: A much larger clone is a single base away; this may be a read error. V usage is TRBV6-5 and J usage is TRBJ2-3; D possibly corresponds to TRBD2 (5 bases). Per germline, CDR1 MNHEY and CDR2 SVGAGI. The length of the CDR3 is 15 residues. The CDR3 here is CASSYGWASTYTQYF. As DNA, the CDR3 is TGTGCCAGCAGTTACGGGTGGGCTAGCACATATACGCAGTATTTT.

About this clonotype: A much larger clonotype is one base distant, so this may be a read error. The chain employs TRBV5-1 and TRBJ2-3; a weak D match, TRBD1 (5 bases). CDR1 is SGHRS, CDR2 YFSETQ, per germline. The CDR3 spans 15 residues. CDR3 sequence (DNA): TGCGCCAGCAGCCGGACATCCCTTCCGACAGATGCGCAGTATTTT. Its translation is CASSRTSLPTDAQYF.

A word on this clonotype: Compared with germline, one end of the junction differs, possibly owing to a read error. The chain combines TRBV4-1 with TRBJ2-3; 11 positions match TRBD2. Germline V lookup: CDR1 MGHRA, CDR2 YSYEKL. There are 17 residues in the CDR3. The CDR3 DNA reads as TGCGCCAGCAGCCAAATCGCACTAGCGGGAGTAGCAGATATGCAGTATTTT. Protein: CASSQIALAGVADMQYF.

The table lists this clonotype with many counts. V is TRBV11-2 and J is TRBJ2-4; 9 nucleotides match TRBD2. This CDR3 region has 15 residues. Unmatched junction bases numbered 8, after V lost 5 bases and J lost 6 bases. The germline gives CDR1 SGHAT, CDR2 FQNNGV. The CDR3 loop reads CASSLLAGAGNIQYF. The CDR3 region has the DNA TGTGCCAGCAGCCTCTTAGCGGGAGCGGGAAACATTCAGTACTTC.

Concerning this clonotype: A much larger clone lies one base from this, so it may be a read error. This sequence joins TRBV12-3 or TRBV12-4 and TRBJ1-2; D is possibly TRBD1 (6 bases). V dropped 7 bases and J dropped 4 bases, with 16 bases sitting between them. The CDR3 length is 14 residues. CDR3 DNA: TGTGCCAGCAACTACGAGACAGGAGTCTATGGCTACACCTTC. Translating it yields CASNYETGVYGYTF.